This T cell receptor (beta chain) stems from a study of T cell repertoires in ileal Crohn's disease. The CDR3 sequence is 15 residues long. Trimming at V came to 0 bases and at J to 2 bases, leaving 4 bases not matched to a gene. Germline V gene data show CDR1 as WNHNN and CDR2 as SYGVQD (reference sequence). Some clones are missing from TCRdb's copy, which holds only in-frame ones; the method was immunoSEQ multiplex PCR. Among about 5,400 clones listed, more than 75% were seen once. Time point: inflamed ileum from the surgical specimen. This receptor was taken from an adult with Crohn's disease. Input material: ileal tissue. The chain combines TRBV10-1 with TRBJ2-7; 7 nucleotides line up with TRBD1. The chain's CDR3 is CASSESDRNTYEQYF. DNA for the CDR3: TGCGCCAGCAGTGAGTCGGACAGGAACACCTACGAGCAGTACTTC.